The 23 T cell receptor beta chains listed next were all sequenced from one sample in a study of cytomegalovirus exposure and HLA in healthy donors. With 60 Vbeta and 13 Jbeta primers, the PCR was carried out. Sequencing was performed with immunoSEQ multiplex PCR; in TCRdb, only in-frame clones are kept and a portion is missing. There are about 120,000 clones in the sample; 80% occur only once, and roughly 3.5% lies in the top ten. The sample comprised PBMCs. Receptor source: a male donor in good health and CMV-seronegative.

This clone was seen once. V usage is TRBV19 and J usage is TRBJ1-1, with TRBD1 matching 7 bases. CDR1 and CDR2 (germline): LNHDA, SQIVND (reference sequence). The CDR3 totals 15 residues. V dropped 5 bases and J dropped 0; count of bases not matched to a gene: 6. The CDR3 reads CASSFDRDLNTEAFF. The CDR3 nucleotides read TGTGCCAGTAGTTTCGACAGGGACTTGAACACTGAAGCTTTCTTT.

The chain recombines TRBV4-1 with TRBJ1-1; D is ambiguous. The CDR3 sequence is 14 residues long. Looked up from germline, CDR1 is MGHRA and CDR2 is YSYEKL. Trimming pared 1 base from V and 1 base from J, leaving 7 bases between. CDR3 protein: CASSQGQANTEAFF. CDR3 DNA sequence: TGCGCCAGCAGCCAAGGTCAGGCGAACACTGAAGCTTTCTTT.

Comments on this clone: The same CDR3 is also encoded by other DNA sequences in this sample. V usage is TRBV27 and J usage is TRBJ1-5, with 7 nucleotides matching TRBD1. V dropped 6 bases and J dropped 4; count of bases not matched to a gene: 0. The CDR3 runs to 12 residues. In germline, CDR1 is MNHEY, CDR2 SMNVEV (reference sequence). CDR3 nucleotide sequence: TGTGCCAGCAGGACAGGGAATCAGCCCCAGCATTTT. It specifies CASRTGNQPQHF.

This chain connects TRBV6-6 to TRBJ2-7; D possibly corresponds to TRBD2 (7 bases). V lost 7 bases to trimming and J lost 0 bases, with 19 bases between them. In germline, CDR1 is MNHNY, CDR2 SVGAGI (reference sequence). CDR3 size: 16 residues. CDR3 amino acids: CASIPGGTESSYEQYF. The CDR3 nucleotides read TGTGCCAGCATCCCGGGGGGCACCGAGAGCTCCTACGAGCAGTACTTC.

The CDR3 sequence is CASSPFGGAGANVLTF. The CDR3 DNA follows: TGTGCCAGCAGCCCCTTTGGGGGGGCCGGGGCCAACGTCCTGACTTTC. The gene calls are TRBV7-9 and TRBJ2-6, with a weak D call TRBD2 (7 bases). Germline V lookup: CDR1 SEHNR, CDR2 FQNEAQ (reference sequence). This CDR3 region has 16 residues. V was trimmed by 5 bases and J by 4 bases, leaving 15 bases between them.

This sequence joins TRBV5-1 and TRBJ2-5; TRBD2 matches 12 bases. After removal of 4 bases from V and 5 bases from J, the junction contained 9 bases not matched to a gene. This CDR3 comprises 16 residues. Germline V gives CDR1 SGHRS, CDR2 YFSETQ. The CDR3 DNA is TGCGCCAGCAGCCCCCCGACTAGCGGGAGTTCGGAGACCCAGTACTTC. Its protein product is CASSPPTSGSSETQYF.

The J gene is TRBJ2-1, the V gene TRBV7-2, with 9 bases lining up with TRBD2. The CDR3 length is 15 residues. With 6 bases clipped from V and 0 bases from J, the junction kept 3 bases outside the gene matches. In germline, CDR1 is SGHTA, CDR2 FQGNSA. CDR3 sequence reads: CASRSSGGSYNEQFF. The CDR3 bases are TGTGCCAGCAGAAGTAGCGGGGGCTCCTACAATGAGCAGTTCTTC.

The CDR3 DNA reads as TGTGCCTGTCGAGCGGGGACAGGGGGCTCCTATGGCTACACCTTC. Residues: CACRAGTGGSYGYTF. The V gene is TRBV30, the J gene TRBJ1-2, with 12 bases lining up with TRBD1. CDR1 is GTSNPN, CDR2 SVGIG, per germline (reference sequence). V trimming: 6 bases; J trimming: 4 bases; junction bases outside the gene matches: 9. This CDR3 is 15 amino acids long.

V gene TRBV5-6 combines with J gene TRBJ1-4; TRBD1 matches at 7 bases. CDR3 length: 16 residues. V shed 4 bases and J 3 bases; nucleotides not matched to a gene: 9. CDR1 SGHDT and CDR2 YYEEEE come from the germline V gene. CDR3 sequence (DNA): TGTGCCAGCAGCATGACAGGGACGGGGGCTAATGAAAAACTGTTTTTT. This encodes CASSMTGTGANEKLFF.

The chain has TRBV5-8 and TRBJ1-5, with no clear D. Germline V CDR1 and CDR2: SGHTS, YDEGEE. V dropped 4 bases and J dropped 6 bases, with 14 bases sitting between them. The CDR3 covers 14 residues. The DNA for the CDR3 is TGTGCCAGCAGCCCCGGGAGAGGGCGTCAGCCCCAGCATTTT. This translates into CASSPGRGRQPQHF.

This clone was counted a single time. Sequence at one end of the junction differs from germline and may be a read error. This chain links TRBV7-9 with TRBJ2-5; no clear D gene. The CDR3 sequence is 12 residues long. Germline V gene sequence: CDR1 SEHNR, CDR2 FQNEAQ (reference sequence). The CDR3 here is CSSSPPGSTQYF. The DNA for the CDR3 is TGTTCCAGCAGTCCACCCGGGTCGACCCAGTACTTC.

This clone was detected only once. The junction departs from the called germline gene at one end, perhaps through a read error. The CDR3 bases are TGTTCCAGCAGCTTGGGGACAGGTTTCTCTGGGGCCAACGTCCTGACTTTC. Amino acid sequence: CSSSLGTGFSGANVLTF. The chain is built from TRBV7-9 and TRBJ2-6, with TRBD1 matching 8 bases. CDR1 is SEHNR, CDR2 FQNEAQ, per germline (reference sequence). The CDR3 has 17 residues.

This chain links TRBV6-1 with TRBJ1-5; 9 bases align to TRBD1. Germline values: CDR1 MNHNS, CDR2 SASEGT. This CDR3 comprises 16 residues. V lost 1 base and J lost 6; bases outside the gene matches: 7. Here the CDR3 DNA reads TGTGCCAGCAGTGAAGTTGACAGGGGGGCTCGTCAGCCCCAGCATTTT. It is translated as CASSEVDRGARQPQHF.

The gene calls are TRBV10-1 and TRBJ1-5; 7 nucleotides line up with TRBD1. V shed 5 bases, J shed 1 base, and the junction held 20 bases outside the gene matches. In germline, CDR1 is WNHNN, CDR2 SYGVQD (reference sequence). CDR3 size: 20 residues. The DNA of the CDR3 is TGCGCCAGCAGTCCAGCCACCCGGGAGACAGGGCCCGGGAGCAATCAGCCCCAGCATTTT. It is translated as CASSPATRETGPGSNQPQHF.

This chain joins TRBV9 and TRBJ1-1; D possibly corresponds to TRBD1 (6 bases). The V and J ends lost 4 bases and 1 base respectively, with 11 bases between them. This CDR3 has 14 amino acids. The germline V gene has CDR1 SGDLS and CDR2 YYNGEE. The CDR3 sequence: CASSMIQGNTEAFF. The CDR3 DNA follows: TGTGCCAGCAGCATGATACAGGGGAACACTGAAGCTTTCTTT.

The chain is built from TRBV28 and TRBJ1-1; possible D gene TRBD1, 5 bases. From germline, CDR1 is MDHEN and CDR2 SYDVKM. The CDR3 is made up of 15 amino acids. V lost 0 bases and J lost 4, with 12 bases in between. CDR3 sequence: CASSLWRDFGTEAFF. The CDR3 DNA reads as TGTGCCAGCAGTTTATGGAGGGACTTCGGCACTGAAGCTTTCTTT.

The chain couples TRBV19 to TRBJ2-1; no reliable D call. Trimming removed 7 bases at V and 9 bases at J, with 10 bases between. This CDR3 is built from 11 residues. Germline values: CDR1 LNHDA, CDR2 SQIVND (reference sequence). DNA for the CDR3: TGTGCCAGTATCCGACTCGGTGAGCAGTTCTTC. This codes for CASIRLGEQFF.

This clone was picked up a small number of times. This chain joins TRBV5-4 and TRBJ2-2; 8 bases are shared with TRBD2. The V gene's germline CDR1 is SGHNT and CDR2 YYREEE (reference sequence). CDR3 length: 15 amino acids. The V gene end was trimmed by 2 bases and the J gene end by 5 bases; junction bases not matched to a gene: 5. The chain's CDR3 is CASSLAGVKTGELFF. For the CDR3, the DNA is TGTGCCAGCAGCTTAGCGGGAGTGAAGACCGGGGAGCTGTTTTTT. Full variable domain (remainder filled in from reference TRBV5-4 and TRBJ2-2): ETGVTQSPTHLIKTRGQQVTLRCSSQSGHNTVSWYQQALGQGPQFIFQYYREEENGRGNFPPRFSGLQFPNYSSELNVNALELDDSALYLCASSLAGVKTGELFFGEGSRLTVL.

The J gene is TRBJ1-2, the V gene TRBV2, with 7 bases lining up with TRBD1. The CDR3 runs to 15 residues. The germline CDR1 and CDR2 sequences are SNHLY and FYNNEI. V lost 7 bases and J lost 1; bases outside the gene matches: 9. The DNA of the CDR3 is TGTGCCAGCACCCAGGGGCAGGGGGATAACTATGGCTACACCTTC. Amino acid sequence: CASTQGQGDNYGYTF.

The J gene is TRBJ2-3, the V gene TRBV11-2, with a weak D call TRBD2 (6 bases). Germline CDR1 is SGHAT and CDR2 is FQNNGV. The CDR3 has 16 residues. V lost 2 bases and J lost 1, with 13 bases in between. CDR3 DNA: TGTGCCAGCAGCTTATTCGGCGGGGCCCGCACAGATACGCAGTATTTT. Its translation: CASSLFGGARTDTQYF.

This chain uses TRBV27 with TRBJ1-1; 8 bases are a match to TRBD1. The trim removed 6 bases at V and 4 bases at J, leaving 7 bases unmatched. Germline V gene lookup returns CDR1 MNHEY and CDR2 SMNVEV (reference sequence). This CDR3 region has 14 residues. CDR3 loop: CASSLSQGGTEAFF. Here the CDR3 DNA reads TGTGCCAGCAGCCTTTCACAGGGGGGCACTGAAGCTTTCTTT.

The V and J genes are TRBV5-4 and TRBJ2-2; 9 bases are a match to TRBD1. The CDR3 sequence is 17 residues long. CDR1 is SGHNT and CDR2 is YYREEE in the germline V gene (reference sequence). V lost 2 bases and J lost 5; bases outside the gene matches: 10. In DNA form, the CDR3 reads TGTGCCAGCAGCTTAGAACAGGGGGCGAAGCAGACCGGGGAGCTGTTTTTT. It translates to CASSLEQGAKQTGELFF.

This clone was counted only a few times. The chain recombines TRBV2 with TRBJ1-1; possible D gene TRBD1, 5 bases. V lost 4 bases and J 5 bases, leaving 14 bases between the germline ends. The CDR3 sequence is 14 residues long. Germline CDR1 and CDR2: SNHLY and FYNNEI. Here the CDR3 reads CASSARGGETEAFF. As DNA, the CDR3 is TGTGCCAGCAGTGCCCGGGGAGGGGAGACTGAAGCTTTCTTT.